Following are 20 T cell receptor beta chains from one sample sequenced in a study of OX40 agonist ivuxolimab in advanced cancers. Profiled with immunoSEQ multiplex PCR; TCRdb holds only in-frame clones, not every one. The table records around 98,000 clones, around 88% of them present only once. The material was CD4+ or CD8+ T cells sorted from blood, obtained in a trial of the OX40 agonist ivuxolimab. The receptors shown here come from an adult with an advanced solid tumor such as melanoma, head and neck, liver or kidney cancer.

This chain uses TRBV4-2 with TRBJ2-7, with D unclear. Germline CDR1 LGHNA, CDR2 YNFKEQ. CDR3 length equals 13 residues. Trimming removed 7 bases from V and 5 bases from J, with 15 bases in between. The CDR3 DNA sequence: TGTGCCAGCACCTCGCTGACGGGCCACGAGCAGTACTTC. This codes for CASTSLTGHEQYF.

V usage is TRBV29-1 and J usage is TRBJ2-1; 8 bases map to TRBD2. Germline V gives CDR1 SQVTM, CDR2 ANQGSEA. The CDR3 extends over 15 amino acids. Trimming took 3 bases from V and 9 from J; bases not matched to a gene: 13. CDR3 nucleotide sequence: TGCAGCGTTGATGAGGGACTAGTGGGGGGGCTTGAGCAGTTCTTC. Translated: CSVDEGLVGGLEQFF.

This chain joins TRBV5-1 and TRBJ2-2; D uncertain. Germline loops: CDR1 SGHRS, CDR2 YFSETQ. The CDR3 sequence is 14 residues long. V was clipped by 1 base and J by 1 base, with 5 bases between them. In DNA form, the CDR3 reads TGCGCCAGCAGCTTGTTCCGGAACACCGGGGAGCTGTTTTTT. Translated: CASSLFRNTGELFF.

The chain uses TRBV11-2 and TRBJ1-1, with D perhaps TRBD1 (5 bases). V was shortened by 5 bases and J by 3 bases, with 13 bases between the two germline ends. The CDR3 length is 14 residues. Germline CDR1 SGHAT, CDR2 FQNNGV. DNA of the CDR3: TGTGCCAGCAGCCCCCGTGGGGCTGACACTGAAGCTTTCTTT. Protein product: CASSPRGADTEAFF.

The rearrangement joins TRBV19 to TRBJ2-3; either TRBD1 or TRBD2 may fit D (5 bases each). The CDR3 has 17 residues. The germline gives CDR1 LNHDA, CDR2 SQIVND (reference sequence). V lost 3 bases, J lost 2 bases, and 18 bases lay in between. CDR3 sequence reads: CASSISVSGGSTDTQYF. The CDR3 DNA follows: TGTGCCAGTAGTATTTCGGTTAGTGGGGGATCCACAGATACGCAGTATTTT.

The J gene is TRBJ1-3, the V gene TRBV7-9, with unresolved D. This CDR3 region has 13 residues. Trimming took 5 bases from V and 4 from J, leaving 9 bases between them. In germline, CDR1 is SEHNR, CDR2 FQNEAQ (reference sequence). The CDR3 protein is CASSPSSGNTIYF. The CDR3 bases are TGTGCCAGCAGCCCCTCCTCCGGAAACACCATATATTTT. Combining the CDR3 with reference TRBV7-9 and TRBJ1-3 gives the whole variable domain DTGVSQNPRHKITKRGQNVTFRCDPISEHNRLYWYRQTLGQGPEFLTYFQNEAQLEKSRLLSDRFSAERPKGSFSTLEIQRTEQGDSAMYLCASSPSSGNTIYFGEGSWLTVV.

The chain employs TRBV7-3 and TRBJ1-1; D possibly corresponds to TRBD1 (6 bases). Per the germline V gene, CDR1 is SGHTA and CDR2 is FQGTGA. V lost 5 bases, J lost 7 bases, and 17 bases lay in between. CDR3 size: 14 residues. CDR3 in amino acids: CASSRRGEIGEAFF. The CDR3 DNA reads as TGTGCCAGCAGCCGTAGGGGGGAGATCGGTGAAGCTTTCTTT. The variable domain in full, completed from reference TRBV7-3 and TRBJ1-1, reads GAGVSQTPSNKVTEKGKYVELRCDPISGHTALYWYRQSLGQGPEFLIYFQGTGAADDSGLPNDRFFAVRPEGSVSTLKIQRTERGDSAVYLCASSRRGEIGEAFFGQGTRLTVV.

V usage is TRBV7-2 and J usage is TRBJ1-3; D remains ambiguous. Between the trimmed V and J ends, which lost 4 bases and 0 bases, there was a span of 10 bases. Per the germline V gene, CDR1 is SGHTA and CDR2 is FQGNSA. This CDR3 contains 15 residues. CDR3: CASSSEVPSGNTIYF. The CDR3 nucleotides read TGTGCCAGCAGCTCGGAGGTCCCCTCTGGAAACACCATATATTTT.

This chain connects TRBV5-5 to TRBJ2-7; D may be TRBD2 (5 bases). This CDR3 comprises 13 residues. Trimming pared 0 bases from V and 5 bases from J, leaving 9 bases between. CDR1 is SGHKS and CDR2 is YYEKEE in the germline V gene (reference sequence). The CDR3 is CASSLVGADEQYF. DNA for the CDR3: TGTGCCAGCAGCTTGGTGGGAGCAGACGAGCAGTACTTC.

A single count supports this clone. This chain connects TRBV5-1 to TRBJ2-1, with D perhaps matching TRBD2 (6 bases). Germline CDR1 and CDR2: SGHRS and YFSETQ. Trimming shortened V by 4 bases and J by 7 bases, and 9 bases separated the two germline ends. This CDR3 is 12 amino acids long. DNA of the CDR3: TGCGCCAGCAGCGTGGAGGGGAATGAGCAGTTCTTC. The encoded protein is CASSVEGNEQFF.

The chain recombines TRBV9 with TRBJ1-4, with 8 nucleotides matching TRBD1. Unmatched junction bases numbered 4, after V lost 0 bases and J lost 3 bases. Looked up from germline, CDR1 is SGDLS and CDR2 is YYNGEE. The CDR3 extends over 16 amino acids. The CDR3 region has the DNA TGTGCCAGCAGCGTAGGACCGACAGGGGCTAATGAAAAACTGTTTTTT. Translating it yields CASSVGPTGANEKLFF.

This clone has a single count. This chain uses TRBV27 with TRBJ2-1; 9 bases are a match to TRBD2. Germline V lookup: CDR1 MNHEY, CDR2 SMNVEV (reference sequence). J was trimmed by 3 bases and V by 6 bases; bases with no gene match: 12. The CDR3 loop spans 17 amino acids. CDR3 coding DNA: TGTGCCAGCAGCCCGCGGGGGGGGGCCGGGAACTACAATGAGCAGTTCTTC. It encodes CASSPRGGAGNYNEQFF.

J is TRBJ1-3 and V is TRBV6-5; no definite D call. Trimming removed 0 bases from V and 2 bases from J, with 5 bases in between. CDR3 size: 14 residues. The germline V gene encodes CDR1 MNHEY and CDR2 SVGAGI. DNA of the CDR3: TGTGCCAGCAGTTACTCGTACACTGGAAACACCATATATTTT. As protein: CASSYSYTGNTIYF.

The rearrangement joins TRBV28 to TRBJ1-2, with D perhaps TRBD1 (6 bases). The germline V and J ends were trimmed by 4 bases and 8 bases, with 14 bases remaining between them. CDR1 is MDHEN, CDR2 SYDVKM, per germline. This CDR3 has 13 residues. The DNA for the CDR3 is TGTGCCAGCAGTTCAAGGGGGGCCGGGGGCTACACCTTC. Protein sequence: CASSSRGAGGYTF.

This chain links TRBV5-6 with TRBJ2-1; 8 bases align to TRBD2. The CDR3 extends over 17 amino acids. The germline CDR1 and CDR2 sequences are SGHDT and YYEEEE. With V trimmed by 1 base and J by 8 bases, 14 bases remained unmatched. The CDR3 loop reads CASSLKRAGGLLHEQFF. Written as DNA, the CDR3 is TGTGCCAGCAGCTTGAAAAGGGCGGGGGGACTACTACATGAGCAGTTCTTC.

This clone was observed a handful of times. Here the CDR3 reads CASRGGPYEQYF. CDR3 DNA sequence: TGTGCCAGCAGGGGGGGTCCCTACGAGCAGTACTTC. The rearrangement links TRBV2 to TRBJ2-7; possible D gene TRBD2, 6 bases. V lost 6 bases to trimming and J lost 2 bases, with 8 bases between them. From germline, CDR1 is SNHLY and CDR2 FYNNEI. The CDR3 loop spans 12 amino acids.

The genes are TRBV28 and TRBJ1-4; D is unresolved. There are 13 residues in the CDR3. CDR1 is MDHEN, CDR2 SYDVKM, per germline. Trimming left V 1 base short and J 5 bases short, with 5 bases between. CDR3 in amino acids: CASSLYGNEKLFF. The CDR3 DNA reads TGTGCCAGCAGTTTATATGGCAATGAAAAACTGTTTTTT. Based on the CDR3 plus reference TRBV28 and TRBJ1-4, the full variable domain is DVKVTQSSRYLVKRTGEKVFLECVQDMDHENMFWYRQDPGLGLRLIYFSYDVKMKEKGDIPEGYSVSREKKERFSLILESASTNQTSMYLCASSLYGNEKLFFGSGTQLSVL.

The V call is TRBV5-1, the J call TRBJ2-2; maybe TRBD1 (5 bases). Trimming shortened V by 4 bases and J by 4 bases, and 17 bases separated the two germline ends. CDR3 size: 16 residues. Germline V gene data show CDR1 as SGHRS and CDR2 as YFSETQ. CDR3 DNA sequence: TGCGCCAGCAGCCCCTTCAATGGGGCAGGCACCGGGGAGCTGTTTTTT. Translated, it gives CASSPFNGAGTGELFF.

In its sample, this clone was seen once. The rearrangement joins TRBV28 to TRBJ1-2, with D possibly being TRBD1 (5 bases). The CDR3 totals 13 residues. V was shortened by 7 bases and J by 8 bases, with 17 bases between the two germline ends. Germline CDR1 is MDHEN and CDR2 is SYDVKM. CDR3 bases: TGTGCCAGCACCCCGCCTGTCCGGGGCGGCTACACCTTC. As protein: CASTPPVRGGYTF.

The CDR3 DNA reads as TGTGCCAGCAAGAGGGAGAGAAGAACAGATACGCAGTATTTT. It codes for CASKRERRTDTQYF. The chain joins TRBV27 to TRBJ2-3; D possibly corresponds to TRBD2 (5 bases). Germline assignment: CDR1 MNHEY and CDR2 SMNVEV (reference sequence). This CDR3 comprises 14 residues. Deletions cut 7 bases from V and 3 bases from J, with 14 bases between.